Sequencing of this TCR beta chain was carried out in a study of blood T cell repertoires in COVID-19 (dated by TCRdb to between 2020 and 2021). About the investigation overall: Samples from collaborators originated in the United States, Italy and Spain and spanned both the acute and convalescent phases of COVID-19. The sample metadata nearly always contained a de-identified subject ID, COVID-19 status, age in years and sex. The samples were drawn from two sources: the first 160 participants of the ongoing ImmuneRACE study, and 950 to 1,500 subjects contributed by 6 global collaborators. The repertoires were made available in a free public database intended to serve as a resource for research on the immune response to SARS-CoV-2. Where available, HLA class I and class II types were taken from metadata supplied by the sample provider and were not determined by assay-based typing. Subjects who had been exposed to COVID-19, were actively infected with it, or had recovered from it provided the deeply sampled blood TCRbeta repertoires that made up the dataset. The prospective study material was composed of cDNA or gDNA derived from T cells, B-cell-depleted T cells, or PBMCs. Study-wide conclusions, independent of this receptor: The amount of clinical and demographic metadata varied by source and participant and was provided uncurated.

Each collaborating institution followed its own protocols to collect whole blood in K2EDTA tubes. For TCRbeta analysis, collaborator samples were shipped as frozen whole blood, as isolated PBMCs, or as DNA extracted from either sample type. TCRbeta CDR3 regions were amplified from genomic DNA by means of the immunoSEQ Assay, a bias-controlled multiplex PCR. Processing in the source paper ran as follows. Within the assay, amplification of reference gene primers was used to estimate how many nucleated cells each sample contained. To quantify the absolute abundance of each unique TCRbeta CDR3 rearrangement, sequence reads were collapsed and filtered. Productive Simpson clonality was computed per sample as the square root of Simpson's diversity index over productive rearrangements. Entries here come from immuneACCESS through TCRdb and include only in-frame sequences with V and J called. Some clones fail to appear in such tables; in the studies checked, an unresolved V gene covers under half of the shortfall, and the cause of the remainder is unknown. V, J and clone size are taken as reported in that table, and D and trimming were inferred from the DNA itself. This sample gives around 260,000 clones in total; approximately 87% of them show up just once. 2% to 2.5% of the sample is taken by the ten largest.

Spanning cysteine to phenylalanine, the CDR3 consists of 14 amino acids. The sequence is cut down to CDR3 DNA, 42 bases in frame from base 1. V sheds 2 bases and J sheds 1 base, leaving 9 bases between their ends. Sequences SGHKS (CDR1) and YYEKEE (CDR2) are obtained from the germline V gene (reference sequence). This clone showed up just once. No antigen is known for it. Within one base of it there is no much larger clone, and no base qualities were kept. The sequencing input was peripheral blood. Recombination linked TRBV5-5 to TRBJ2-5; tentative D gene TRBD1, with 6 bases matching. This TCR was recovered from a woman between 50 and 59 years old with acute or convalescent COVID-19. The CDR3 reads CASSLRTAQETQYF. The DNA sequence is given as TGTGCCAGCAGCTTAAGGACAGCCCAAGAGACCCAGTACTTC.